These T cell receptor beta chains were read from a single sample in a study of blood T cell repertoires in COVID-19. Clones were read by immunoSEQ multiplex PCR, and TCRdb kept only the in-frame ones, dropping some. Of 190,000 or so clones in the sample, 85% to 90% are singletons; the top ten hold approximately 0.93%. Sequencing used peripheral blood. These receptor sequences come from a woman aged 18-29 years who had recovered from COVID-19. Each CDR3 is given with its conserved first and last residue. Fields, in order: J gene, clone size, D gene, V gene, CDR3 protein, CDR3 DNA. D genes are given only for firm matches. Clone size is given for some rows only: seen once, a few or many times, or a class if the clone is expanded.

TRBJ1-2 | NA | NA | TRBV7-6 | CASGPEYGYTF | TGTGCCAGTGGTCCCGAGTATGGCTACACCTTC
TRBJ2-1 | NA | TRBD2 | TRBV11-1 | CASSSGTTREQFF | TGTGCCAGCAGCTCTGGGACTACGCGCGAGCAGTTCTTC
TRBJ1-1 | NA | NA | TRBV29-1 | CSVEVSGLMNTEAFF | TGCAGCGTTGAAGTGTCCGGTTTGATGAACACTGAAGCTTTCTTT
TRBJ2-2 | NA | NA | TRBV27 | CASSFLGRFAGELFF | TGTGCCAGCAGTTTCCTGGGCCGGTTCGCCGGGGAGCTGTTTTTT
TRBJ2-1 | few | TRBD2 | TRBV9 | CASSVVPTAGGTYEQFF | TGTGCCAGCAGCGTAGTCCCAACAGCGGGAGGGACGTATGAGCAGTTCTTC
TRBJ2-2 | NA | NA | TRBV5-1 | CASSTVNTGELFF | TGCGCCAGCAGCACGGTGAACACCGGGGAGCTGTTTTTT
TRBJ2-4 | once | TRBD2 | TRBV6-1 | CASSGSGGLYKNIQYF | TGTGCCAGCAGTGGTAGCGGGGGGCTATACAAAAACATTCAGTACTTC
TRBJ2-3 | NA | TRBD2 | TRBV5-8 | CASSFPTSGGTDTQYF | TGTGCCAGCAGCTTTCCAACTAGCGGGGGAACAGATACGCAGTATTTT
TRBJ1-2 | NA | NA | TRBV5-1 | CASSPWGPFWSGYTF | TGCGCCAGCAGCCCTTGGGGCCCTTTTTGGAGTGGCTACACCTTC
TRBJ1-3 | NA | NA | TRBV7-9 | CASSLGGDGNTIYF | TGTGCCAGCAGCTTAGGCGGGGATGGAAACACCATATATTTT
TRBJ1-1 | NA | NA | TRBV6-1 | CASSERGEAFF | TGTGCCAGCAGTGAAAGGGGTGAAGCTTTCTTT
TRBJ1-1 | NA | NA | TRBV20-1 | CSASMQGNTEAFF | TGCAGTGCTAGTATGCAGGGGAACACTGAAGCTTTCTTT
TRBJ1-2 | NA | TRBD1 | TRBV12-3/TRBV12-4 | CASSRTGKGYTF | TGTGCCAGCAGTAGGACAGGGAAAGGCTACACCTTC
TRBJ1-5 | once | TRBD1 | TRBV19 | CASSPPGQALGEPQHF | TGTGCCAGTAGTCCACCGGGACAGGCCCTAGGGGAGCCCCAGCATTTT
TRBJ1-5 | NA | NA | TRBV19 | CASSMDRQGINQPQHF | TGTGCCAGTAGTATGGATCGGCAGGGGATCAATCAGCCCCAGCATTTT
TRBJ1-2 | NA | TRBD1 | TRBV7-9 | CASSIGQAYYGYTF | TGTGCCAGCAGCATTGGACAGGCATACTATGGCTACACCTTC
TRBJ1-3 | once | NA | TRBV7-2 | CASSSMGGMSSGNTIYF | TGTGCCAGCAGCTCCATGGGGGGGATGAGCTCTGGAAACACCATATATTTT
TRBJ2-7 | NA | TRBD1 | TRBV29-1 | CSVWDRGAHEQYF | TGCAGCGTCTGGGACAGGGGTGCCCACGAGCAGTACTTC
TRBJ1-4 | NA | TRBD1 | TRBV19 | CASTGQGAREKLFF | TGTGCCAGTACCGGACAGGGGGCACGTGAAAAACTGTTTTTT
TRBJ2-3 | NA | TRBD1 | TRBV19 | CASSIGGQITHTQYF | TGTGCCAGTAGTATAGGGGGACAGATAACCCATACGCAGTATTTT
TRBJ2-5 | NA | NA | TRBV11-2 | CASSLDRSSQYF | TGTGCCAGCAGCTTAGACCGGTCGTCCCAGTACTTC
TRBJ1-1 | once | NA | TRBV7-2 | CASSLEDGGSF | TGTGCCAGCAGCTTAGAGGACGGGGGTAGCTTT
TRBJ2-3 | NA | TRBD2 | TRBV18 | CASSPGRPSTDTQYF | TGTGCCAGCTCACCCGGGAGGCCGAGCACAGATACGCAGTATTTT
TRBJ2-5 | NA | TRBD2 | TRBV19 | CASSTSTSGRAKETQYF | TGTGCCAGTAGTACCTCGACTAGCGGGAGGGCCAAAGAGACCCAGTACTTC
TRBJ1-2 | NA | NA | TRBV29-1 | CSVHDRLYGYTF | TGCAGCGTGCACGACAGGCTCTATGGCTACACCTTC
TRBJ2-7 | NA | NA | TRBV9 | CASSGAGYEQYF | TGTGCCAGCAGCGGCGCGGGGTACGAGCAGTACTTC
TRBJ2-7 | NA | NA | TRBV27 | CASSLSGIPSYEQYF | TGTGCCAGCAGTTTATCGGGCATTCCTTCCTACGAGCAGTACTTC
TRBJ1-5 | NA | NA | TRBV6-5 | CASSYSMGSGQPQHF | TGTGCCAGCAGTTACTCGATGGGGTCGGGACAGCCCCAGCATTTT
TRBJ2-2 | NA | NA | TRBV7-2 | CASSLVATGELFF | TGTGCCAGCAGCTTAGTGGCTACCGGGGAGCTGTTTTTT
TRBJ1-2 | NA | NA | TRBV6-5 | CASSYFHIATNYGYTF | TGTGCCAGCAGTTACTTCCACATCGCAACTAACTATGGCTACACCTTC
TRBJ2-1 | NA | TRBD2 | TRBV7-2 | CASSTTSGASYNEQFF | TGTGCCAGCAGCACGACTAGCGGTGCTTCCTACAATGAGCAGTTCTTC
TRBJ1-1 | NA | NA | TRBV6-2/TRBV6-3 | CASSYSPDGGTEAFF | TGTGCCAGCAGTTACTCGCCGGACGGAGGCACTGAAGCTTTCTTT